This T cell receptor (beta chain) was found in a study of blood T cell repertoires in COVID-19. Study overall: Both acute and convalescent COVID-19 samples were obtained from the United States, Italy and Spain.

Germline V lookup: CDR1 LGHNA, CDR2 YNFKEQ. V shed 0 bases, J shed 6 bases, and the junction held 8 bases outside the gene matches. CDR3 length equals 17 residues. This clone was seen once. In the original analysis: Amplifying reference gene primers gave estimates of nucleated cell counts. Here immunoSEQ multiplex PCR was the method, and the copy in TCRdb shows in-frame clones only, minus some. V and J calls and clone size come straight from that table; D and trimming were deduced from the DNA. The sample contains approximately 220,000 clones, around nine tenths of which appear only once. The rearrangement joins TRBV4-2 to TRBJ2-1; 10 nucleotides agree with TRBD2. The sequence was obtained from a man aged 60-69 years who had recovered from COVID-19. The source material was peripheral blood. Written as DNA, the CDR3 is TGTGCCAGCAGCCAAGATCGAGGTAGCGGGGGGTTCAATGAGCAGTTCTTC. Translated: CASSQDRGSGGFNEQFF.